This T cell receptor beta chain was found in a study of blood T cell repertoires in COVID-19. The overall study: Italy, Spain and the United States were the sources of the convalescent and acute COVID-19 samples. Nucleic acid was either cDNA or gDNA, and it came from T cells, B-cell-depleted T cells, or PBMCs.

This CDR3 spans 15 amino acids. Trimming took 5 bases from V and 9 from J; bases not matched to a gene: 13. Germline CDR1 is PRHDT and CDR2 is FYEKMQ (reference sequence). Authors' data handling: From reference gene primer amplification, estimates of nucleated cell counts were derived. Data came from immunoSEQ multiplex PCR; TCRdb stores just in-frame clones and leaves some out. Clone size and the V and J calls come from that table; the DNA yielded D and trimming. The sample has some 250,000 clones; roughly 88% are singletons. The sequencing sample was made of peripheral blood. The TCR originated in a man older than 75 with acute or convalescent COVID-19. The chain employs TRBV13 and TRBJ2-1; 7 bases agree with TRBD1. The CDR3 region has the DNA TGTGCCAGCAGCGTCACCGGGACAGTAGGTCCTGAGCAGTTCTTC. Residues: CASSVTGTVGPEQFF.